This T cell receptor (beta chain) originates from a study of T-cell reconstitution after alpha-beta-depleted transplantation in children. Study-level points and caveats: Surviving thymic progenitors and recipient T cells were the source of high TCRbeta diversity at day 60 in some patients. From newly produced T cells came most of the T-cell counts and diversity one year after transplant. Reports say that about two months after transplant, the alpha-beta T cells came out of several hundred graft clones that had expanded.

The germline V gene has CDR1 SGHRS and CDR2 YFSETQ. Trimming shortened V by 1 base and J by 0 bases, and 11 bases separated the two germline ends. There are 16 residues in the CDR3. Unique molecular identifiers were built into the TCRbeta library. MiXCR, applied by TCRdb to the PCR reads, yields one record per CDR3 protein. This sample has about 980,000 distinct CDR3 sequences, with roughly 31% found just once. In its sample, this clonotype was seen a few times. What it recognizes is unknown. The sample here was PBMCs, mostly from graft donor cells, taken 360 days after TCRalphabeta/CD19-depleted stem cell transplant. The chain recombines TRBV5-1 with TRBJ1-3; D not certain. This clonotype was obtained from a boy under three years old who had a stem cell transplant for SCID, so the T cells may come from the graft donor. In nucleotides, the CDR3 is TGCGCCAGCAGCTTGCGAGAGGGCGACTCTGGAAACACCATATATTTT. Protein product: CASSLREGDSGNTIYF. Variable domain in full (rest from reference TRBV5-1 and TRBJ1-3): KAGVTQTPRYLIKTRGQQVTLSCSPISGHRSVSWYQQTPGQGLQFLFEYFSETQRNKGNFPGRFSGRQFSNSRSEMNVSTLELGDSALYLCASSLREGDSGNTIYFGEGSWLTVV.